This is a list of T cell receptor beta chains from one sample in a study of T cell responses to AZD1222 COVID-19 vaccine. Here immunoSEQ multiplex PCR was the method, and the copy in TCRdb shows in-frame clones only, minus some. Altogether about 150,000 clones are present, 94% being singletons, with the ten largest covering around 1.3%. The material was peripheral blood, obtained on day 0 of AZD1222 vaccination. The receptors derive from an adult in good health. Both conserved end residues are part of each CDR3. Each record gives: V gene, J gene, D gene, clone size, CDR3 DNA, CDR3 protein. A D gene is named only where the DNA matches it firmly. Only some rows state a clone size, as once, few, many or a class for expanded clones.

TRBV7-9	TRBJ2-2	-	few	TGTGCCAGCAGCTTTCAAGCGAACACCGGGGAGCTGTTTTTT	CASSFQANTGELFF
TRBV5-1	TRBJ1-2	-	-	TGCGCCAGCAGCTTGTCTCCAGGGCCCTATGGCTACACCTTC	CASSLSPGPYGYTF
TRBV6-6	TRBJ2-1	-	-	TGTGCCAGCAGTTACTCCCGCGGGACCGCCAATGAGCAGTTCTTC	CASSYSRGTANEQFF
TRBV10-3	TRBJ1-2	-	-	TGTGCCATCAGTGAGACAGGGCGGTTTGGCTACACCTTC	CAISETGRFGYTF
TRBV3-1/TRBV3-2	TRBJ2-1	-	-	TGTGCCAGCAGCCAAGCAGGGACTAATGAGCAGTTCTTC	CASSQAGTNEQFF
TRBV25-1	TRBJ1-1	-	-	TGTGCCAGCAGCCCCGCGCAAATGAACACTGAAGCTTTCTTT	CASSPAQMNTEAFF
TRBV30	TRBJ1-5	TRBD1	-	TGTGCCTGGAGCACCAGGGGGCAGGTTAGCAATCAGCCCCAGCATTTT	CAWSTRGQVSNQPQHF
TRBV19	TRBJ2-4	-	-	TGTGCCAGTAGGCGGGAAGGAAACATTCAGTACTTC	CASRREGNIQYF
TRBV5-5	TRBJ1-3	TRBD1	-	TGTGCCAGCAGCTTGCCGATTGGGACAGGCCCTCAGAGCTCTGGAAACACCATATATTTT	CASSLPIGTGPQSSGNTIYF
TRBV24-1	TRBJ2-2	-	-	TGTGCCACCAGGACCGGGACGGAGACCGGGGAGCTGTTTTTT	CATRTGTETGELFF
TRBV7-2	TRBJ1-5	-	-	TGTGCCAGCAGTATCCAGAGGGATCAGCCCCAGCATTTT	CASSIQRDQPQHF
TRBV14	TRBJ1-5	-	-	TGTGCCAGCAGCCCCCTAATACCCCAGCATTTT	CASSPLIPQHF
TRBV19	TRBJ2-2	TRBD1	-	TGTGCCAGTAAACCAGGGACAGACACCGGGGAGCTGTTTTTT	CASKPGTDTGELFF
TRBV3-1/TRBV3-2	TRBJ1-1	-	once	TGTGCCAGCAGCCAAGAGGGCGACACCTACTTTAACACTGAAGCTTTCTTT	CASSQEGDTYFNTEAFF
TRBV27	TRBJ1-2	-	-	TGTGCCAGCAACAGGGATAATATCGTCTATGGCTACACCTTC	CASNRDNIVYGYTF
TRBV13	TRBJ1-1	-	-	TGTGCCAGCAGCTTAGGGACATCGGGTGAAGCTTTCTTT	CASSLGTSGEAFF
TRBV4-2	TRBJ1-5	-	-	TGTGCCAGCAGCCAAGTAGAACGTAGCAATCAGCCCCAGCATTTT	CASSQVERSNQPQHF
TRBV5-6	TRBJ2-1	-	-	TGTGCCAGCAGCTTGCAGACCAGCTCCTACAATGAGCAGTTCTTC	CASSLQTSSYNEQFF
TRBV11-2	TRBJ1-2	-	-	TGTGCCAGCAGCTTAGATTCGGAGGGCTACACCTTC	CASSLDSEGYTF
TRBV19	TRBJ1-3	-	-	TGTGCCAGTAGCGGACTGACGGCACCTGGAAACACCATATATTTT	CASSGLTAPGNTIYF
TRBV3-1/TRBV3-2	TRBJ2-3	TRBD1	-	TGTGCCAGCAGCCAAGAGACAGGGATCGGCCCAGATACGCAGTATTTT	CASSQETGIGPDTQYF
TRBV11-2	TRBJ1-2	TRBD1	-	TGTGCCAGCAGCGCACCGGGACAGTCTCTTAACTATGGCTACACCTTC	CASSAPGQSLNYGYTF
TRBV19	TRBJ1-1	-	-	TGTGCCAGTAGTATCTCCGGGAACACTGAAGCTTTCTTT	CASSISGNTEAFF
TRBV13	TRBJ2-1	-	-	TGTGCCAGCAGCCTACTCATGACTAGGGCGAGAGACAATGAGCAGTTCTTC	CASSLLMTRARDNEQFF
TRBV4-2	TRBJ2-1	-	many	TGTGCCAGCAGCCAAGATGGAACGCACAATGAGCAGTTCTTC	CASSQDGTHNEQFF
TRBV7-7	TRBJ2-1	TRBD1	-	TGTGCCAGCAGCCCAGACAGGGGCCTTTACAATGAGCAGTTCTTC	CASSPDRGLYNEQFF
TRBV18	TRBJ1-3	TRBD1	-	TGTGCCAGCTCACCACCGAGAGCAGGGACAGGCTCTGGAAACACCATATATTTT	CASSPPRAGTGSGNTIYF
TRBV12-3/TRBV12-4	TRBJ1-1	TRBD1	-	TGTGCCAGCAGTCAACAGGGGGTTACTGAAGCTTTCTTT	CASSQQGVTEAFF
TRBV4-1	TRBJ2-3	TRBD2	-	TGCGCCAGCAGCCAACCAGGACTAGCATCAGATACGCAGTATTTT	CASSQPGLASDTQYF
TRBV3-1/TRBV3-2	TRBJ1-6	-	once	TGTGCCAGCAGCCAAGCGGGGTTAGGGTCTATGACACCCCTCCACTTT	CASSQAGLGSMTPLHF
TRBV9	TRBJ2-2	TRBD1	-	TGTGCCAGCAGCGACGAAGTGACAGGGAGCACCGGGGAGCTGTTTTTT	CASSDEVTGSTGELFF
TRBV12-3/TRBV12-4	TRBJ2-1	TRBD2	-	TGTGCCAGCAGTATAAGCGGGGTACTTCCGTTCTTC	CASSISGVLPFF
TRBV28	TRBJ1-1	TRBD1	-	TGTGCCAGCCCTCGTAACCCGGGACAGCACAACACTGAAGCTTTCTTT	CASPRNPGQHNTEAFF
TRBV10-3	TRBJ1-1	TRBD1	-	TGTGCCATCAGTGGGATACGGGACAGGGGGGACACTGAAGCTTTCTTT	CAISGIRDRGDTEAFF
TRBV5-1	TRBJ2-4	TRBD1	-	TGCGCCAGCAGCCCGTCGGGACAGGCGAACATTCAGTACTTC	CASSPSGQANIQYF
TRBV18	TRBJ2-3	TRBD2	-	TGTGCCAGCTCACCGCTAGCGGTTGCCCCAGATACGCAGTATTTT	CASSPLAVAPDTQYF
TRBV7-2	TRBJ1-1	-	-	TGTGCCAGCAGCCCCGGGGCCGCGAGGAACACTGAAGCTTTCTTT	CASSPGAARNTEAFF
TRBV28	TRBJ1-1	-	-	TGTGCCAGCAGTCCCATTGGGGGTCAGCGAATCCTGAACACTGAAGCTTTCTTT	CASSPIGGQRILNTEAFF
TRBV3-1/TRBV3-2	TRBJ2-1	-	-	TGTGCCAGCACCGGATACAATGAGCAGTTCTTC	CASTGYNEQFF
TRBV5-1	TRBJ1-1	-	-	TGCGCCAGCAGCACTGGACAGAACACTGAAGCTTTCTTT	CASSTGQNTEAFF
TRBV3-1/TRBV3-2	TRBJ1-1	-	-	TGTGCCACCATGACGAACACTGAAGCTTTCTTT	CATMTNTEAFF
TRBV3-1/TRBV3-2	TRBJ1-2	-	-	TGTGCCAGCAGCCAAGAGGTCTACGGCTACACCTTC	CASSQEVYGYTF
TRBV6-2/TRBV6-3	TRBJ1-1	TRBD1	-	TGTGCCAGCAGCAGACCGGACAGGGGGCGTCTGGATCCTGAAGCTTTCTTT	CASSRPDRGRLDPEAFF
TRBV5-1	TRBJ1-2	TRBD1	-	TGCGCCAGCAGCTTGGTGACAGGGGGCTCCTATGGCTACACCTTC	CASSLVTGGSYGYTF
TRBV10-3	TRBJ1-3	-	-	TGTGCCATCGGCACAGGGAGCTCTGGAAACACCATATATTTT	CAIGTGSSGNTIYF
TRBV6-6	TRBJ2-2	-	few	TGTGCCAGCAGTCCCCATCGGGGCAACGGCGCCGGGGAGCTGTTTTTT	CASSPHRGNGAGELFF
TRBV18	TRBJ1-5	-	-	TGTGCCAGCTCACCTACAGAGAGTAGAAATCAGCCCCAGCATTTT	CASSPTESRNQPQHF
TRBV5-1	TRBJ2-1	TRBD1	-	TGCGCCAGCAGCTTGTTCTCGTGGGACAGCCAGAGCTCCTACAATGAGCAGTTCTTC	CASSLFSWDSQSSYNEQFF
TRBV3-1/TRBV3-2	TRBJ1-2	-	-	TGTGCCAGCAGCCCAAGTCTGGAAGTTAACTATGGCTACACCTTC	CASSPSLEVNYGYTF
TRBV6-5	TRBJ1-4	-	-	TGTGCCAGCAGTTACGGTGGGGGGGGAAAACTGTTTTTT	CASSYGGGGKLFF
TRBV5-8	TRBJ1-1	TRBD1	-	TGTGCCAGCAGCTTGGTTGAGACAGGGGCTGAAGCTTTCTTT	CASSLVETGAEAFF